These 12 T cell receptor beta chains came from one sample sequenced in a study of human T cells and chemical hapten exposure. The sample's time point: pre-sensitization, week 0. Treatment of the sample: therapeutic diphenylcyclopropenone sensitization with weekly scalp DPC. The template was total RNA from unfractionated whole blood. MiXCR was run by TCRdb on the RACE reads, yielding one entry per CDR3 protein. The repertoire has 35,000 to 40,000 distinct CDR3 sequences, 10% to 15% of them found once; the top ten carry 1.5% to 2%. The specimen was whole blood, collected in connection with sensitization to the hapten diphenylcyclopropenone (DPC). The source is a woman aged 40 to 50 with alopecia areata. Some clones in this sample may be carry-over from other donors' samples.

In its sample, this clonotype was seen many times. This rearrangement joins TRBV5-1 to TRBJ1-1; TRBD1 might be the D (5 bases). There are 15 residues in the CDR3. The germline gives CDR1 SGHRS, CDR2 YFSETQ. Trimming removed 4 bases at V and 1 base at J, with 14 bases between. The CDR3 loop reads CASSPLTGPNTEAFF. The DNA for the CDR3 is TGCGCCAGCAGCCCACTGACGGGGCCGAACACTGAAGCTTTCTTT. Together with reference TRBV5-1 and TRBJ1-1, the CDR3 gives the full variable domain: KAGVTQTPRYLIKTRGQQVTLSCSPISGHRSVSWYQQTPGQGLQFLFEYFSETQRNKGNFPGRFSGRQFSNSRSEMNVSTLELGDSALYLCASSPLTGPNTEAFFGQGTRLTVV.

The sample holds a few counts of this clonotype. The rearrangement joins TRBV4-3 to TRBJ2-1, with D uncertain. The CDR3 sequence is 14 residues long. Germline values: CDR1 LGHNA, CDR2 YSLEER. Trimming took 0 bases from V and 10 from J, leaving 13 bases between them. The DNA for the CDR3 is TGCGCCAGCAGCCAAGATCAAGAGTTTGGCGAGCAGTTCTTC. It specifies CASSQDQEFGEQFF.

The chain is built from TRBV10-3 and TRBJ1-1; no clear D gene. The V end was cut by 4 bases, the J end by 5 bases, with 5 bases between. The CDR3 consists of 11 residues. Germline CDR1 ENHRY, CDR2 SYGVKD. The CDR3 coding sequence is TGTGCCATCAGTGTGGGAACTGAAGCTTTCTTT. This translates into CAISVGTEAFF.

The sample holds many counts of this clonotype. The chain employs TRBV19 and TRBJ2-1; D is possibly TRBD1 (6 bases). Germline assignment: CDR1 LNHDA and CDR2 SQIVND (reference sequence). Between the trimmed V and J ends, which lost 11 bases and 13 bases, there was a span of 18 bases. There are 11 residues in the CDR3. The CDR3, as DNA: TGTGCCTCGGAAACAGGGACCAGACAGTTCTTC. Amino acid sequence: CASETGTRQFF.

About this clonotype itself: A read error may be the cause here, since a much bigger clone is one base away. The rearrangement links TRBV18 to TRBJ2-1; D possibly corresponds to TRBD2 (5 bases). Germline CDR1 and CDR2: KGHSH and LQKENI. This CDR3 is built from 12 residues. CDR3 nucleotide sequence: TGTGCCAGCTCACCACGTCGGGAAGAGCGGTTCTTC. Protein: CASSPRREERFF.

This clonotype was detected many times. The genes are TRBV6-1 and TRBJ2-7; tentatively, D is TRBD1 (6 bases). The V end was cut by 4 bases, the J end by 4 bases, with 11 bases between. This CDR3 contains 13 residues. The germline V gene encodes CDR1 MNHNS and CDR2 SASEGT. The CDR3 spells CASSGRQDYEQYF. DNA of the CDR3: TGTGCCAGCAGTGGCCGACAGGATTACGAGCAGTACTTC.

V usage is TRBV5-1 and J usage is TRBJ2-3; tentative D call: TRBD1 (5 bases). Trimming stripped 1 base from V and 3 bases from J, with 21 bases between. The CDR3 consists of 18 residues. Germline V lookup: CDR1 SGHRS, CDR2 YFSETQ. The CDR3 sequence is CASSLTDSGGKGTDTQYF. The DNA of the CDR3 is TGCGCCAGCAGCTTGACCGACTCTGGCGGAAAGGGGACAGATACGCAGTATTTT. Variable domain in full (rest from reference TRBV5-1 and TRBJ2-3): KAGVTQTPRYLIKTRGQQVTLSCSPISGHRSVSWYQQTPGQGLQFLFEYFSETQRNKGNFPGRFSGRQFSNSRSEMNVSTLELGDSALYLCASSLTDSGGKGTDTQYFGPGTRLTVL.

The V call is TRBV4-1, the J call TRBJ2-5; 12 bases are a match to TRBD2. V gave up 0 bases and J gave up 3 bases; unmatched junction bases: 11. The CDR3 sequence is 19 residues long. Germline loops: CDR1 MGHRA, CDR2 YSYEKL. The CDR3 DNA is TGCGCCAGCAGCCAAGAAGGGCTAGGAGGACTAGCGGGAAAAGAGACCCAGTACTTC. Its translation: CASSQEGLGGLAGKETQYF.

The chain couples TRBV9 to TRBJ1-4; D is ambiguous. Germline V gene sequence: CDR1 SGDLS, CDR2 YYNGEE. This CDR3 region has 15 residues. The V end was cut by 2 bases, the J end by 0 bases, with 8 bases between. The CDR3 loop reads CASSVSGTTNEKLFF. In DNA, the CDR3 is TGTGCCAGCAGCGTCTCAGGAACAACTAATGAAAAACTGTTTTTT. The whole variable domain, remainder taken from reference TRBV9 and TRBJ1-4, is DSGVTQTPKHLITATGQRVTLRCSPRSGDLSVYWYQQSLDQGLQFLIQYYNGEERAKGNILERFSAQQFPDLHSELNLSSLELGDSALYFCASSVSGTTNEKLFFGSGTQLSVL.

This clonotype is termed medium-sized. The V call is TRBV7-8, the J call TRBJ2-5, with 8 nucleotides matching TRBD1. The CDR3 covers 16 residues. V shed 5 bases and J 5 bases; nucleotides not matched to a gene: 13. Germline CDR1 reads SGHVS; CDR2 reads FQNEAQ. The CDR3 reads CASSPWKDRAFETQYF. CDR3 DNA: TGTGCCAGCAGCCCCTGGAAGGACAGGGCATTCGAGACCCAGTACTTC.

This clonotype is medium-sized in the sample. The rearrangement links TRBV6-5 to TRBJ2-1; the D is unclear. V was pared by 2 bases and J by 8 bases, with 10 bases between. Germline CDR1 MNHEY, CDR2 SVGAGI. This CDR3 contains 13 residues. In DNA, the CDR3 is TGTGCCAGCAGTTACGTGGGAAGGGATGAGCAGTTCTTC. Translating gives CASSYVGRDEQFF.

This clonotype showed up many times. The CDR3 DNA reads TGTGCCAGCAGCTTAGGGGTACGGGAAAAACTGTTTTTT. Amino acids: CASSLGVREKLFF. The chain carries TRBV7-8 and TRBJ1-4; no clear D. This CDR3 comprises 13 residues. Germline CDR1 and CDR2: SGHVS and FQNEAQ. V lost 1 base, J lost 8 bases, and 8 bases lay in between.